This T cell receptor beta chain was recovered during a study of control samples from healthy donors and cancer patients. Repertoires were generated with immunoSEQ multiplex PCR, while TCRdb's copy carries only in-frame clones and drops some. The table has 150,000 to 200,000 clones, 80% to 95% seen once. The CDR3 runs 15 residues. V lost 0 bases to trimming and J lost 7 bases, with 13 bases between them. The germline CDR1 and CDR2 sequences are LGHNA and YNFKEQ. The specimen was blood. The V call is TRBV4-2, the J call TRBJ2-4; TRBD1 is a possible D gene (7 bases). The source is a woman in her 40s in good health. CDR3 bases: TGTGCCAGCAGCCAAGAGTGGCAGGGGGGTAACATTCAGTACTTC. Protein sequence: CASSQEWQGGNIQYF.